The present T cell receptor beta chain was sequenced within a study of cytomegalovirus exposure and HLA in healthy donors. Study-level background: Findings of an earlier analysis included 117 million unique TCR beta sequences from some 200 million T cells.

The PCR made use of 60 Vbeta and 13 Jbeta primers. Original methodology: Per a later analysis, the number of unique TCR beta chains was about 80 million, of which about 11 million were shared. Some clones are missing from TCRdb's copy, which holds only in-frame ones; the method was immunoSEQ multiplex PCR. That table is the source of V, J and clone size, and D and trimming were worked out from the DNA. The sample features roughly 220,000 clones, with about 1% in its top ten. Trimming removed 5 bases at V and 7 bases at J, with 17 bases between. The germline CDR1 and CDR2 sequences are SGHAT and FQNNGV. The CDR3 consists of 15 residues.

V usage is TRBV11-2 and J usage is TRBJ1-4; maybe TRBD1 (6 bases). This clonotype was sampled from a girl aged 2 to 10 in good health and CMV-seropositive. Sequenced sample: PBMCs. The CDR3 protein is CASSLGGGAAEKLFF. In DNA, the CDR3 is TGTGCCAGCAGCCTCGGGGGGGGCGCTGCTGAAAAACTGTTTTTT.